These 27 T cell receptor beta chains originate from one sample sequenced in a study of T cells in Graves' hyperthyroidism and ophthalmopathy. It was RNA transcripts that yielded the amplified TCR beta CDR3 regions. The HTBI primer set was used in a first-round RT-PCR of the TCR CDR3. One entry per CDR3 protein results from TCRdb running MiXCR on the multiplex PCR reads. The sample lists around 500,000 distinct CDR3 sequences, approximately 15% seen once, with roughly 17% in the top ten. The sample was blood. The receptors shown here come from a woman aged 18-29 years with Graves' hyperthyroidism.

The chain carries TRBV5-1 and TRBJ2-1; TRBD2 matches at 9 bases. The J segment lost 1 base and the V segment lost 6 bases, leaving 5 bases of the junction unmatched. CDR3 size: 15 residues. The germline V gene has CDR1 SGHRS and CDR2 YFSETQ. The CDR3 loop reads CASTSTSGSYNEQFF. The CDR3 bases are TGCGCCAGCACCTCAACTAGCGGGTCCTACAATGAGCAGTTCTTC.

The genes are TRBV12-3 or TRBV12-4 and TRBJ2-1, with 12 bases matching TRBD1. J lost 8 bases, V lost 10 bases, and 12 bases had no gene match. The CDR3 sequence is 15 residues long. CDR3 in amino acids: CATAPGQGALDEQFF. The CDR3 region has the DNA TGTGCCACCGCGCCGGGACAGGGGGCTCTGGATGAGCAGTTCTTC.

In its sample, this clonotype was seen many times. J is TRBJ1-2 and V is TRBV2; tentatively, D is TRBD1 (6 bases). Per the germline V gene, CDR1 is SNHLY and CDR2 is FYNNEI. V was clipped by 6 bases and J by 6 bases, with 20 bases between them. This CDR3 is 15 amino acids long. The CDR3 is CASSQGLSQGDGYTF. The CDR3, as DNA: TGTGCCAGCAGCCAGGGCCTCTCACAGGGTGATGGCTACACCTTC.

Comment on this clonotype: An end of the junction does not agree with germline; a read error may underlie this. V is TRBV12-3 or TRBV12-4 and J is TRBJ2-1; 16 nucleotides line up with TRBD2. This CDR3 has 18 residues. CDR3 region: CASSLGGLAGGLYNVQFF. The CDR3 coding sequence is TGTGCCAGCAGTTTAGGGGGACTAGCGGGAGGGCTGTACAATGTGCAGTTCTTC.

This clonotype was seen many times. The chain combines TRBV18 with TRBJ2-5; D not certain. The CDR3 is made up of 12 amino acids. The germline V gene has CDR1 KGHSH and CDR2 LQKENI. Trimming took 6 bases from V and 0 from J, leaving 5 bases between them. In nucleotides, the CDR3 is TGTGCCAGCTCCGAGTACCAAGAGACCCAGTACTTC. Translated: CASSEYQETQYF.

This clonotype was seen at least ten times. V usage is TRBV6-1 and J usage is TRBJ2-5; tentative D call: TRBD1 (6 bases). Germline CDR1 MNHNS, CDR2 SASEGT. Between the trimmed V and J ends, which lost 7 bases and 4 bases, there was a span of 13 bases. The CDR3 is 13 residues long. The CDR3 sequence is CASNGRGIETQYF. CDR3 DNA: TGTGCCAGCAATGGCAGGGGAATAGAGACCCAGTACTTC.

This clonotype was seen at least ten times. This chain links TRBV9 with TRBJ2-5; maybe TRBD2 (6 bases). Trimming removed 4 bases from V and 7 bases from J, with 17 bases in between. The CDR3 extends over 14 amino acids. Per the germline V gene, CDR1 is SGDLS and CDR2 is YYNGEE. DNA of the CDR3: TGTGCCAGCAGCCCCGAGGGCGGGGATTTGACCCAGTACTTC. Protein: CASSPEGGDLTQYF.

This clonotype was detected ten times or more. The rearrangement links TRBV6-2 or TRBV6-3 to TRBJ2-1; the D is unclear. Trimming removed 2 bases from V and 10 bases from J, with 15 bases in between. The CDR3 length is 14 residues. Per germline, CDR1 MNHEY and CDR2 SVGEGT. CDR3 DNA: TGTGCCAGCAGTTACGTTCTCGGTCGGTCGGAGCAGTTCTTC. Protein sequence: CASSYVLGRSEQFF.

J is TRBJ2-7 and V is TRBV27; 8 bases match TRBD1. Trimming at V came to 6 bases and at J to 0 bases, leaving 13 bases not matched to a gene. Germline V gene sequence: CDR1 MNHEY, CDR2 SMNVEV (reference sequence). The CDR3 runs 17 residues. CDR3 in DNA: TGTGCCAGCAGCCCAAGTGGGGACAGGCCAAACTCCTACGAGCAGTACTTC. Encoded protein: CASSPSGDRPNSYEQYF.

This chain connects TRBV29-1 to TRBJ1-2, with TRBD1 as a possible D gene (6 bases). The CDR3 has 12 amino acids. From germline, CDR1 is SQVTM and CDR2 ANQGSEA. Trimming shortened V by 7 bases and J by 6 bases, and 15 bases separated the two germline ends. The CDR3 region has the DNA TGCAGCGGGGAGACAGGACTAAATGGCTACACCTTC. Its translation: CSGETGLNGYTF.

This clonotype came up a few times. The chain combines TRBV3-1 with TRBJ2-1, with 10 bases matching TRBD1. CDR3 length equals 15 residues. From germline, CDR1 is LGHDT and CDR2 YNNKEL (reference sequence). With V trimmed by 5 bases and J by 8 bases, 9 bases remained unmatched. CDR3 region: CASSAPGQGNYEQFF. In DNA, the CDR3 is TGTGCCAGCAGCGCTCCGGGACAGGGGAATTATGAGCAGTTCTTC.

There are a few counts of this clonotype. The genes are TRBV7-9 and TRBJ2-3; TRBD1 or TRBD2 may be the D gene (5 bases each). The germline V gene encodes CDR1 SEHNR and CDR2 FQNEAQ (reference sequence). The CDR3 has 14 residues. V lost 7 bases, J lost 8 bases, and 19 bases lay in between. This CDR3 reads CASIPPNGDGTQYF. CDR3 bases: TGTGCCAGCATCCCGCCCAACGGGGACGGTACGCAGTATTTT.

A remark on this clonotype: A much bigger clone sits one base away, suggesting this may be a read error. This chain connects TRBV5-1 to TRBJ1-1; 7 positions agree with TRBD1. The length of the CDR3 is 15 residues. Looked up from germline, CDR1 is SGHRS and CDR2 is YFSETQ. The CDR3 DNA follows: TGCGTCAGCGGGCCCAGACAGGGCAGGAACACTGAAGCTTTCTTT. Translated: CVSGPRQGRNTEAFF.

This rearrangement joins TRBV4-1 to TRBJ1-2; no clear D. Germline-derived CDR1 and CDR2 are MGHRA and YSYEKL. The CDR3 sequence is 15 residues long. Trimming stripped 0 bases from V and 8 bases from J, with 16 bases between. The CDR3 nucleotides are TGCGCCAGCAGCCAAGACGCGTCCGGGCCGCTCGGCTACACCTTC. This codes for CASSQDASGPLGYTF.

This clonotype was seen more than once but under ten times. This chain uses TRBV9 with TRBJ2-1; TRBD2 agrees at 7 bases. The CDR3 covers 16 residues. V shed 4 bases and J 4 bases; nucleotides not matched to a gene: 11. The germline V gene encodes CDR1 SGDLS and CDR2 YYNGEE. The CDR3: CASSLRKGTMYNEQFF. CDR3 sequence (DNA): TGTGCCAGCAGCCTACGTAAGGGGACTATGTACAATGAGCAGTTCTTC. The entire variable domain, with the rest obtained from reference TRBV9 and TRBJ2-1, is as follows: DSGVTQTPKHLITATGQRVTLRCSPRSGDLSVYWYQQSLDQGLQFLIQYYNGEERAKGNILERFSAQQFPDLHSELNLSSLELGDSALYFCASSLRKGTMYNEQFFGPGTRLTVL.

This clonotype came up many times. This chain links TRBV30 with TRBJ1-1; D is possibly TRBD1 (5 bases). The V end was cut by 5 bases, the J end by 0 bases, with 13 bases between. CDR1 is GTSNPN, CDR2 SVGIG, per germline (reference sequence). This CDR3 contains 14 residues. The CDR3 bases are TGTGCCTGGTGGGGTAGGGGTATGAACACTGAAGCTTTCTTT. Its translation is CAWWGRGMNTEAFF.

This clonotype was counted many times. The chain combines TRBV6-1 with TRBJ2-1, with TRBD2 identical over 10 bases. V gave up 2 bases and J gave up 7 bases; unmatched junction bases: 5. From germline, CDR1 is MNHNS and CDR2 SASEGT. This CDR3 has 15 residues. This chain's CDR3 is CASSEIAGGVNEQFF. The CDR3 coding sequence is TGTGCCAGCAGTGAAATAGCGGGAGGTGTAAATGAGCAGTTCTTC.

This clonotype was found many times. This rearrangement joins TRBV2 to TRBJ2-2, with D maybe TRBD2 (5 bases). This CDR3 comprises 14 residues. V was clipped by 8 bases and J by 0 bases, with 10 bases between them. The germline V gene has CDR1 SNHLY and CDR2 FYNNEI. CDR3 loop: CASVLAANTGELFF. Written as DNA, the CDR3 is TGTGCCAGCGTTCTAGCCGCGAACACCGGGGAGCTGTTTTTT.

This clonotype was counted ten times or more. The chain carries TRBV12-3 or TRBV12-4 and TRBJ1-1; D is perhaps TRBD1 (5 bases). The CDR3 spans 13 residues. The V gene lost 7 bases and the J gene lost 1 base, with 10 bases spanning the gap. CDR3 in amino acids: CASNNTGNTEAFF. CDR3 in DNA: TGTGCCAGCAACAATACAGGGAACACTGAAGCTTTCTTT.

This clonotype has a count of ten or more. The genes are TRBV20-1 and TRBJ2-1, with 11 bases fitting TRBD2. After removal of 3 bases from V and 5 bases from J, the junction contained 12 bases not matched to a gene. This CDR3 contains 17 residues. Germline CDR1 reads DFQATT; CDR2 reads SNEGSKA (reference sequence). The CDR3 loop is CSASGLAGGSFNNEQFF. CDR3 DNA sequence: TGCAGTGCTAGTGGCCTAGCGGGAGGCAGCTTCAACAATGAGCAGTTCTTC.

This clonotype appeared many times. The chain recombines TRBV2 with TRBJ1-3; D not resolved. Trimming took 1 base from V and 4 from J, leaving 11 bases between them. Germline loops: CDR1 SNHLY, CDR2 FYNNEI. The CDR3 is 15 amino acids. CDR3 in amino acids: CASSEGQVLGNTIYF. The CDR3 bases are TGTGCCAGCAGTGAAGGGCAGGTGCTAGGAAACACCATATATTTT.

As regards this clonotype: A much larger clonotype is one base distant, so this may be a read error. The chain carries TRBV29-1 and TRBJ1-2, with TRBD1 matching 8 bases. Germline V gives CDR1 SQVTM, CDR2 ANQGSEA. The CDR3 contains 11 residues. The CDR3 spells CSDRQGNGYAF. The DNA of the CDR3 is TGCAGCGATCGACAGGGGAATGGCTACGCCTTC.

At least ten counts were recorded for this clonotype. The rearrangement joins TRBV12-3 or TRBV12-4 to TRBJ1-1, with 7 bases matching TRBD1. Losses at the gene ends were 5 bases for V and 2 bases for J; bases not matched to a gene: 8. The CDR3 is 15 residues long. The CDR3 is CASSPQQGLNTEAFF. Written as DNA, the CDR3 is TGTGCCAGCAGTCCACAACAGGGGCTCAACACTGAAGCTTTCTTT.

In its sample, this clonotype was seen a few times. The V call is TRBV25-1, the J call TRBJ1-2; possible D gene TRBD1, 6 bases. CDR1 MGHDK and CDR2 SYGVNS come from the germline V gene. The CDR3 sequence is 14 residues long. The germline V and J ends were trimmed by 1 base and 2 bases, with 8 bases remaining between them. CDR3 DNA: TGTGCCAGCAGTGAATTGGACAGCAACTATGGCTACACCTTC. It yields the protein CASSELDSNYGYTF.

The sample holds many counts of this clonotype. The chain recombines TRBV20-1 with TRBJ2-5; D gene uncertain. Germline CDR1 and CDR2: DFQATT and SNEGSKA (reference sequence). Trimming removed 6 bases from V and 0 bases from J, with 5 bases in between. This CDR3 is built from 11 residues. In DNA, the CDR3 is TGCAGTGCGGCAGACCAAGAGACCCAGTACTTC. Protein product: CSAADQETQYF.

The chain joins TRBV6-1 to TRBJ2-2; D not resolved. V lost 6 bases, J lost 4 bases, and 9 bases lay in between. Looked up from germline, CDR1 is MNHNS and CDR2 is SASEGT. This CDR3 comprises 13 residues. As DNA, the CDR3 is TGTGCCAGCAGGCCCGGGCTCACCGGGGAGCTGTTTTTT. Translating it yields CASRPGLTGELFF.

This clonotype has a handful of counts. The chain joins TRBV5-1 to TRBJ1-5, with D perhaps TRBD1 (6 bases). Germline CDR1 reads SGHRS; CDR2 reads YFSETQ. CDR3 length: 15 amino acids. Trimming left V 4 bases short and J 4 bases short, with 15 bases between. DNA for the CDR3: TGCGCCAGCAGCGCCGGGACATTTGTTAATCAGCCCCAGCATTTT. Its protein is CASSAGTFVNQPQHF.